Following are 32 T cell receptor beta chains from one sample sequenced in a study of cytomegalovirus exposure and HLA in healthy donors. The PCR made use of 60 Vbeta and 13 Jbeta primers. The repertoire was sequenced with immunoSEQ multiplex PCR; TCRdb's copy has only in-frame clones and lacks some. The sample holds tens of thousands of clones, around 73% seen once. Sample: PBMCs. These receptors all stem from a man aged 50-60 years in good health and CMV-seronegative.

V and J are TRBV5-1 and TRBJ2-3; 11 nucleotides align to TRBD2. This CDR3 contains 20 residues. Germline V gene data show CDR1 as SGHRS and CDR2 as YFSETQ. J gave up 5 bases and V 5 bases, and 22 bases lay outside the gene matches. This chain's CDR3 is CASRHRQGSTSGERKDTQYF. The DNA for the CDR3 is TGCGCCAGCAGGCATAGACAGGGGTCGACTAGCGGGGAGCGGAAAGATACGCAGTATTTT.

This chain uses TRBV27 with TRBJ2-4; 14 positions agree with TRBD2. Trimming took 5 bases from V and 0 from J; bases not matched to a gene: 12. Germline V CDR1 and CDR2: MNHEY, SMNVEV (reference sequence). This CDR3 spans 20 amino acids. CDR3 nucleotide sequence: TGTGCCAGCAGTGCGGGGCCGGGACTAGCGGGGGTCCTAGCCAAAAACATTCAGTACTTC. Translated, it gives CASSAGPGLAGVLAKNIQYF.

This clone has a single count. The chain employs TRBV6-1 and TRBJ2-2, with D maybe TRBD2 (6 bases). This CDR3 comprises 14 residues. Germline values: CDR1 MNHNS, CDR2 SASEGT. The V gene lost 1 base and the J gene lost 7 bases, with 10 bases spanning the gap. CDR3 residues: CASSEGRRGGELFF. The CDR3 region has the DNA TGTGCCAGCAGTGAAGGGAGGCGGGGCGGGGAGCTGTTTTTT.

The chain is built from TRBV27 and TRBJ2-1; unclear D gene. Trimming removed 5 bases at V and 7 bases at J, with 12 bases between. Per the germline V gene, CDR1 is MNHEY and CDR2 is SMNVEV (reference sequence). This CDR3 region has 13 residues. The DNA of the CDR3 is TGTGCCAGCAGTCCGCTACCCCTGAATGAGCAGTTCTTC. This translates into CASSPLPLNEQFF.

With regard to this clone: This CDR3 is also generated by other DNA sequences in the sample. This chain links TRBV6-5 with TRBJ1-1; 7 bases map to TRBD1. Germline loops: CDR1 MNHEY, CDR2 SVGAGI. The CDR3 sequence is 14 residues long. V trimming: 5 bases; J trimming: 0 bases; junction bases outside the gene matches: 3. CDR3 sequence reads: CASSLDRVNTEAFF. CDR3 sequence (DNA): TGTGCCAGCAGTCTAGACAGGGTGAACACTGAAGCTTTCTTT.

This chain uses TRBV6-5 with TRBJ1-1; 8 nucleotides line up with TRBD1. Germline CDR1 and CDR2: MNHEY and SVGAGI. The V gene end was trimmed by 5 bases and the J gene end by 1 base; junction bases not matched to a gene: 6. The CDR3 extends over 15 amino acids. Here the CDR3 DNA reads TGTGCCAGCAGTGCACGACAGGGGTCGAACACTGAAGCTTTCTTT. It encodes CASSARQGSNTEAFF.

The chain employs TRBV27 and TRBJ2-7; a possible D gene is TRBD2 (6 bases). Germline CDR1 reads MNHEY; CDR2 reads SMNVEV (reference sequence). V lost 6 bases and J 6 bases, leaving 30 bases between the germline ends. The CDR3 consists of 18 residues. The DNA of the CDR3 is TGTGCCAGCAGAGCCAAAAGTCGATGGACTCGGGGGAGCGGCGAGCAGTACTTC. The encoded protein is CASRAKSRWTRGSGEQYF.

J is TRBJ2-7 and V is TRBV5-1; D remains unclear. The length of the CDR3 is 13 residues. In germline, CDR1 is SGHRS, CDR2 YFSETQ. Trimming pared 5 bases from V and 2 bases from J, leaving 11 bases between. This CDR3 is CASRPLTAYEQYF. CDR3 nucleotide sequence: TGCGCCAGCAGACCCCTGACTGCCTACGAGCAGTACTTC.

J is TRBJ2-3 and V is TRBV7-6; 10 bases are a match to TRBD2. J lost 4 bases, V lost 4 bases, and 8 bases had no gene match. Germline V gene sequence: CDR1 SGHVS, CDR2 FNYEAQ. CDR3 length: 16 amino acids. CDR3 DNA sequence: TGTGCCAGCAGCTCTACGGCTAGCGGGGGTGCAGATACGCAGTATTTT. Translation gives CASSSTASGGADTQYF.

The V call is TRBV27, the J call TRBJ2-3, with 9 bases that match TRBD2. The V segment lost 1 base and the J segment 2 bases; nucleotides outside the gene matches: 4. This CDR3 comprises 16 residues. The V gene's germline CDR1 is MNHEY and CDR2 SMNVEV (reference sequence). Written as DNA, the CDR3 is TGTGCCAGCAGTTTATACGAGCGGGGGGCCACAGATACGCAGTATTTT. Amino acid sequence: CASSLYERGATDTQYF.

The rearrangement uses TRBV5-1 and TRBJ2-3; TRBD2 agrees at 11 bases. The CDR3 runs 15 residues. V gave up 5 bases and J gave up 4 bases; unmatched junction bases: 6. Germline V gene lookup returns CDR1 SGHRS and CDR2 YFSETQ. The CDR3 is CASSLAGGTPDTQYF. The DNA for the CDR3 is TGCGCCAGCAGTCTAGCGGGGGGAACCCCAGATACGCAGTATTTT.

This clone appeared once. The J gene is TRBJ2-7, the V gene TRBV7-8; possibly TRBD1 for D (5 bases). Trimming stripped 0 bases from V and 2 bases from J, with 8 bases between. The CDR3 covers 14 residues. Germline values: CDR1 SGHVS, CDR2 FQNEAQ. CDR3 nucleotide sequence: TGTGCCAGCAGCTTAGCAGGGGTCCCCTACGAGCAGTACTTC. Its protein product is CASSLAGVPYEQYF.

V gene TRBV18 combines with J gene TRBJ2-4, with D possibly being TRBD2 (6 bases). Germline values: CDR1 KGHSH, CDR2 LQKENI. V dropped 3 bases and J dropped 0 bases, with 30 bases sitting between them. This CDR3 region has 22 residues. The CDR3, as DNA: TGTGCCAGCTCACCCCTCTCTTTGGTTCGGGAGCAGGGAGGAATAGCCAAAAACATTCAGTACTTC. Translated, it gives CASSPLSLVREQGGIAKNIQYF.

V usage is TRBV5-6 and J usage is TRBJ2-2; a weak D match, TRBD1 (6 bases). Trimming stripped 4 bases from V and 2 bases from J, with 12 bases between. The germline V gene encodes CDR1 SGHDT and CDR2 YYEEEE. This CDR3 contains 15 residues. In DNA form, the CDR3 reads TGTGCCAGCAGCATAATACAGGGAAACACCGGGGAGCTGTTTTTT. It yields the protein CASSIIQGNTGELFF.

The CDR3 sequence: CASSPGQAPTNEKLFF. DNA of the CDR3: TGTGCCAGCAGCCCGGGACAGGCGCCGACTAATGAAAAACTGTTTTTT. The gene calls are TRBV7-2 and TRBJ1-4; 8 bases map to TRBD1. The CDR3 loop spans 16 amino acids. Trimming took 5 bases from V and 2 from J; bases not matched to a gene: 7. From germline, CDR1 is SGHTA and CDR2 FQGNSA.

This sequence joins TRBV5-1 and TRBJ2-5; no reliable D call. This CDR3 is built from 14 residues. The germline V gene encodes CDR1 SGHRS and CDR2 YFSETQ. V lost 1 base and J lost 2, with 9 bases in between. For the CDR3, the DNA is TGCGCCAGCAGCTTGTTCGGGTTACAAGAGACCCAGTACTTC. This encodes CASSLFGLQETQYF.

The genes are TRBV6-5 and TRBJ2-2; 9 bases align to TRBD1. With V trimmed by 8 bases and J by 7 bases, 8 bases remained unmatched. This CDR3 contains 14 residues. Germline V gene lookup returns CDR1 MNHEY and CDR2 SVGAGI. The CDR3 sequence is CASGRTGEIGELFF. The CDR3 DNA is TGTGCCAGCGGAAGGACAGGGGAAATCGGGGAGCTGTTTTTT.

This clone was seen a single time. The chain has TRBV27 and TRBJ1-2; 10 bases map to TRBD1. Germline V gives CDR1 MNHEY, CDR2 SMNVEV (reference sequence). The CDR3 sequence is 15 residues long. With V trimmed by 5 bases and J by 5 bases, 8 bases remained unmatched. CDR3 bases: TGTGCCAGCAGTCAACTAGGGACAGGGGAGTATGGCTACACCTTC. Its protein product is CASSQLGTGEYGYTF.

The gene calls are TRBV5-1 and TRBJ2-7, with 8 bases aligning to TRBD1. CDR3 length: 13 residues. CDR1 and CDR2 from the germline V gene are SGHRS and YFSETQ. J lost 2 bases, V lost 5 bases, and 3 bases had no gene match. CDR3 sequence (DNA): TGCGCCAGCAGACTGGACAGGGCCTACGAGCAGTACTTC. It yields the protein CASRLDRAYEQYF.

The rearrangement uses TRBV11-2 and TRBJ1-3; 10 bases match TRBD1. The CDR3 is 14 amino acids. The V segment lost 3 bases and the J segment 4 bases; nucleotides outside the gene matches: 0. Germline assignment: CDR1 SGHAT and CDR2 FQNNGV. CDR3 protein: CASSLTGGGNTIYF. DNA of the CDR3: TGTGCCAGCAGCTTGACAGGGGGCGGAAACACCATATATTTT.

This clone was seen a few times. The chain links TRBV30 to TRBJ1-1, with D perhaps matching TRBD1 (6 bases). Trimming took off 0 bases at V and 1 base at J, with 6 bases between the two ends. The V gene's germline CDR1 is GTSNPN and CDR2 SVGIG (reference sequence). This CDR3 region has 13 residues. The CDR3 DNA reads as TGTGCCTGGAGTGTACAGGGGAACACTGAAGCTTTCTTT. Its protein is CAWSVQGNTEAFF.

The chain employs TRBV5-1 and TRBJ2-3; TRBD2 agrees at 7 bases. The CDR3 totals 13 residues. CDR1 and CDR2 (germline): SGHRS, YFSETQ. J lost 1 base, V lost 4 bases, and 0 bases had no gene match. The CDR3 nucleotides are TGCGCCAGCAGCCGGGGGGGCACAGATACGCAGTATTTT. Translating gives CASSRGGTDTQYF. Looking up the rest from reference TRBV5-1 and TRBJ2-3 gives the full variable domain: KAGVTQTPRYLIKTRGQQVTLSCSPISGHRSVSWYQQTPGQGLQFLFEYFSETQRNKGNFPGRFSGRQFSNSRSEMNVSTLELGDSALYLCASSRGGTDTQYFGPGTRLTVL.

This clone has only one observation. V usage is TRBV28 and J usage is TRBJ2-7; no reliable D call. CDR3 length equals 13 residues. The germline V gene has CDR1 MDHEN and CDR2 SYDVKM. Trimming cost V 1 base and J 0 bases, with 4 bases left between them. DNA for the CDR3: TGTGCCAGCAGTTTATTGAGCTCCTACGAGCAGTACTTC. It yields the protein CASSLLSSYEQYF.

The chain combines TRBV18 with TRBJ2-7; D not resolved. Trimming shortened V by 0 bases and J by 0 bases, and 6 bases separated the two germline ends. CDR1 is KGHSH and CDR2 is LQKENI in the germline V gene. This CDR3 has 14 amino acids. CDR3 sequence reads: CASSPPVSSYEQYF. CDR3 bases: TGTGCCAGCTCACCACCAGTCAGCTCCTACGAGCAGTACTTC. The complete variable domain, with remaining parts taken from reference TRBV18 and TRBJ2-7, reads NAGVMQNPRHLVRRRGQEARLRCSPMKGHSHVYWYRQLPEEGLKFMVYLQKENIIDESGMPKERFSAEFPKEGPSILRIQQVVRGDSAAYFCASSPPVSSYEQYFGPGTRLTVT.

This clone came up once. The chain is built from TRBV9 and TRBJ2-3; 7 positions match TRBD2. After removal of 0 bases from V and 6 bases from J, the junction contained 4 bases not matched to a gene. Germline lookup yields CDR1 SGDLS and CDR2 YYNGEE. The CDR3 is 14 amino acids. The CDR3, as DNA: TGTGCCAGCAGCGTAGCTTTCGGGGGGGATACGCAGTATTTT. The encoded protein is CASSVAFGGDTQYF.

V and J are TRBV30 and TRBJ1-2, with D perhaps TRBD1 (6 bases). This CDR3 has 14 amino acids. Germline CDR1 is GTSNPN and CDR2 is SVGIG (reference sequence). V was clipped by 2 bases and J by 4 bases, with 14 bases between them. CDR3 sequence: CAWSMAGATYGYTF. The CDR3 nucleotides read TGTGCCTGGAGTATGGCAGGGGCTACCTATGGCTACACCTTC.

This clone has only a few counts. This sequence joins TRBV6-1 and TRBJ2-7; 13 nucleotides agree with TRBD2. CDR1 and CDR2 from the germline V gene are MNHNS and SASEGT. V lost 6 bases and J lost 6; bases outside the gene matches: 8. This CDR3 is built from 15 residues. CDR3 region: CASSPRLAGGPEQYF. CDR3 nucleotide sequence: TGTGCCAGCAGCCCCAGACTAGCGGGGGGTCCCGAGCAGTACTTC.

This clone was seen once. This chain uses TRBV6-5 with TRBJ2-7, with 9 positions matching TRBD1. CDR1 MNHEY and CDR2 SVGAGI come from the germline V gene. The CDR3 loop spans 14 amino acids. With V trimmed by 2 bases and J by 4 bases, 3 bases remained unmatched. The CDR3 DNA reads TGTGCCAGCAGTTACACTGGGACAGGGTACGAGCAGTACTTC. Translation: CASSYTGTGYEQYF.

The chain employs TRBV2 and TRBJ2-3; D gene unclear. This CDR3 region has 12 residues. Germline CDR1 reads SNHLY; CDR2 reads FYNNEI. V lost 7 bases to trimming and J lost 0 bases, with 5 bases between them. The CDR3 reads CASIPSTDTQYF. The DNA for the CDR3 is TGTGCCAGCATTCCTAGCACAGATACGCAGTATTTT.

V gene TRBV6-5 combines with J gene TRBJ2-7, with no clear D. The germline CDR1 and CDR2 sequences are MNHEY and SVGAGI. The CDR3 consists of 13 residues. V was cut by 2 bases and J by 3 bases, with 8 bases left in between. The CDR3 coding sequence is TGTGCCAGCAGTTACGCTAGGAACTACGAGCAGTACTTC. Residues: CASSYARNYEQYF.

This chain's CDR3 is CASSQAAGYEQYF. CDR3 bases: TGCGCCAGCAGCCAAGCTGCAGGCTACGAGCAGTACTTC. The chain employs TRBV4-1 and TRBJ2-7; D is uncertain. Trimming pared 1 base from V and 3 bases from J, leaving 7 bases between. The length of the CDR3 is 13 residues. Germline V gene sequence: CDR1 MGHRA, CDR2 YSYEKL.

Only a few counts were recorded for this clone. V gene TRBV2 combines with J gene TRBJ2-3; perhaps TRBD1 as D (6 bases). CDR1 is SNHLY, CDR2 FYNNEI, per germline. There are 16 residues in the CDR3. Trimming pared 6 bases from V and 4 bases from J, leaving 20 bases between. CDR3 loop: CASRGRLGAVPDTQYF. CDR3 nucleotides: TGTGCCAGCAGGGGACGGTTGGGGGCGGTTCCAGATACGCAGTATTTT.